The source of this TCR beta chain is a study of T-cell reconstitution after alpha-beta-depleted transplantation in children. This clonotype appeared many times. A TCRbeta library incorporating unique molecular identifiers was prepared. TCRdb re-analysed the PCR reads in MiXCR, keeping a single row per CDR3 protein. The sample has some 240,000 distinct CDR3 sequences, about 11% seen once. The TCR comes from a human donor who donated a stem cell graft to a child with acute lymphoblastic leukemia. This sample comprised PBMCs from the stem cell graft donor, obtained from the stem cell graft.

The CDR3 bases are TGCGCCAGCCGCCGTCGGACAGCGCGGAGGTCGAGATATGGCTACACCTTC. This gives the protein CASRRRTARRSRYGYTF. This chain uses TRBV5-1 with TRBJ1-2; D is possibly TRBD1 (6 bases). The CDR3 has 17 residues. V was trimmed by 7 bases and J by 5 bases, leaving 27 bases between them. Germline CDR1 SGHRS, CDR2 YFSETQ.